This is a list of T cell receptor beta chains from one sample in a study of shared clonotypes between healthy human individuals. TCRdb's table, derived via immunoSEQ multiplex PCR, lists solely in-frame clones and lacks some. The data contain about 500,000 clones, around 77% of them singletons. Source material: PBMCs. The receptors stem from a woman aged 40 to 55 in good health. Some clones in this sample may be carry-over from other donors' samples. The CDR3 runs from the conserved cysteine through the conserved F or W. D genes are given only for firm matches. Expanded clones are given a class, and other clones once, few, many or no size at all.

v_gene: TRBV5-1; abundance: -; j_gene: TRBJ2-1; d_gene: TRBD2; CDR3aa: CASSYSGGDYNEQFF; CDR3nt: TGCGCCAGCAGCTATAGCGGGGGCGATTACAATGAGCAGTTCTTC
v_gene: TRBV9; abundance: -; j_gene: TRBJ1-2; d_gene: -; CDR3aa: CASSVEGPYYGYTF; CDR3nt: TGTGCCAGCAGCGTAGAGGGGCCCTACTATGGCTACACCTTC
v_gene: TRBV7-2; abundance: -; j_gene: TRBJ2-1; d_gene: -; CDR3aa: CASSLAPSFWGGIEQFF; CDR3nt: TGTGCCAGCAGCTTAGCGCCGAGCTTCTGGGGAGGTATTGAGCAGTTCTTC
v_gene: TRBV14; abundance: few; j_gene: TRBJ2-1; d_gene: -; CDR3aa: CASSQAGYNEQFF; CDR3nt: TGTGCCAGCAGCCAAGCAGGATACAATGAGCAGTTCTTC
v_gene: TRBV5-1; abundance: -; j_gene: TRBJ2-1; d_gene: TRBD2; CDR3aa: CASSFAGRASYNEQFF; CDR3nt: TGCGCCAGCAGCTTTGCCGGGAGGGCCTCCTACAATGAGCAGTTCTTC
v_gene: TRBV4-2; abundance: -; j_gene: TRBJ2-7; d_gene: -; CDR3aa: CASSQELIYEQYF; CDR3nt: TGTGCCAGCAGCCAAGAGCTAATTTACGAGCAGTACTTC
v_gene: TRBV10-3; abundance: -; j_gene: TRBJ2-7; d_gene: -; CDR3aa: CAIRQTERGPEYEQYF; CDR3nt: TGTGCCATCAGACAGACAGAGAGAGGCCCCGAATACGAGCAGTACTTC
v_gene: TRBV15; abundance: once; j_gene: TRBJ2-7; d_gene: -; CDR3aa: CATSRDLGLQQGQYF; CDR3nt: TGTGCCACCAGCAGAGACCTGGGACTTCAACAAGGGCAGTACTTC
v_gene: TRBV5-4; abundance: -; j_gene: TRBJ2-1; d_gene: TRBD2; CDR3aa: CASSLSFLAGGPSSYNEQFF; CDR3nt: TGTGCCAGCAGCTTGAGTTTCTTGGCGGGAGGACCTAGCTCCTACAATGAGCAGTTCTTC
v_gene: TRBV19; abundance: -; j_gene: TRBJ2-3; d_gene: -; CDR3aa: CASSTRVQTDTQYF; CDR3nt: TGTGCCAGTAGTACACGAGTTCAAACAGATACGCAGTATTTT
v_gene: TRBV7-9; abundance: -; j_gene: TRBJ1-2; d_gene: -; CDR3aa: CASSQMAYGYTF; CDR3nt: TGTGCCAGCAGCCAGATGGCCTATGGCTACACCTTC
v_gene: TRBV4-1; abundance: -; j_gene: TRBJ1-5; d_gene: -; CDR3aa: CASSQSPVEGWGPQHF; CDR3nt: TGCGCCAGCAGCCAAAGTCCAGTAGAGGGGTGGGGGCCCCAGCATTTT
v_gene: TRBV18; abundance: -; j_gene: TRBJ1-3; d_gene: TRBD1; CDR3aa: CASSGQGAGSGNTIYF; CDR3nt: TGTGCCAGCTCAGGACAGGGGGCCGGCTCTGGAAACACCATATATTTT
v_gene: TRBV9; abundance: -; j_gene: TRBJ1-2; d_gene: -; CDR3aa: CASSVDFPGHYGYTF; CDR3nt: TGTGCCAGCAGCGTAGATTTCCCCGGGCACTATGGCTACACCTTC
v_gene: TRBV30; abundance: -; j_gene: TRBJ1-2; d_gene: -; CDR3aa: CAWSDRAYGYTF; CDR3nt: TGTGCCTGGAGTGACAGGGCCTATGGCTACACCTTC
v_gene: TRBV27; abundance: -; j_gene: TRBJ2-3; d_gene: -; CDR3aa: CASRLGDTQYF; CDR3nt: TGTGCCAGCAGGCTAGGAGATACGCAGTATTTT
v_gene: TRBV7-8; abundance: -; j_gene: TRBJ2-7; d_gene: -; CDR3aa: CASSQRRGGSYEQYF; CDR3nt: TGTGCCAGCAGCCAACGTAGGGGCGGATCCTACGAGCAGTACTTC
v_gene: TRBV6-5; abundance: many; j_gene: TRBJ1-5; d_gene: -; CDR3aa: CASSPGLNNQPQHF; CDR3nt: TGTGCCAGCAGTCCGGGACTGAACAATCAGCCCCAGCATTTT
v_gene: TRBV11-1; abundance: -; j_gene: TRBJ2-2; d_gene: TRBD2; CDR3aa: CASSPSGRVTGELFF; CDR3nt: TGTGCCAGCAGCCCTAGCGGGAGAGTCACCGGGGAGCTGTTTTTT
v_gene: TRBV2; abundance: -; j_gene: TRBJ2-7; d_gene: -; CDR3aa: CASRGDSYEQYF; CDR3nt: TGTGCCAGCAGGGGTGACTCCTACGAGCAGTACTTC
v_gene: TRBV5-1; abundance: -; j_gene: TRBJ2-7; d_gene: TRBD2; CDR3aa: CASTSLSGNHYEQYF; CDR3nt: TGCGCCAGCACCTCTCTCAGCGGGAACCACTACGAGCAGTACTTC
v_gene: TRBV27; abundance: many; j_gene: TRBJ2-1; d_gene: -; CDR3aa: CASSLFDRSYNEQFF; CDR3nt: TGTGCCAGCAGTTTATTTGACAGGTCCTACAATGAGCAGTTCTTC
v_gene: TRBV18; abundance: -; j_gene: TRBJ2-7; d_gene: TRBD2; CDR3aa: CASSPRTKTSDSYEQYF; CDR3nt: TGTGCCAGCTCACCAAGGACCAAGACTAGCGACTCCTACGAGCAGTACTTC
v_gene: TRBV5-1; abundance: -; j_gene: TRBJ2-5; d_gene: TRBD2; CDR3aa: CASSAGTSYETQYF; CDR3nt: TGCGCCAGCAGCGCCGGGACTAGCTATGAGACCCAGTACTTC
v_gene: TRBV27; abundance: -; j_gene: TRBJ2-5; d_gene: -; CDR3aa: CASSSLYRGSKETQYF; CDR3nt: TGTGCCAGCAGTTCCCTGTATAGGGGGTCCAAAGAGACCCAGTACTTC
v_gene: TRBV30; abundance: -; j_gene: TRBJ2-2; d_gene: -; CDR3aa: CAWSTAPRGAGELFF; CDR3nt: TGTGCCTGGAGTACCGCTCCTAGGGGCGCCGGGGAGCTGTTTTTT
v_gene: TRBV6-5; abundance: -; j_gene: TRBJ1-4; d_gene: TRBD1; CDR3aa: CASRDRVANEKLFF; CDR3nt: TGTGCCAGCAGGGACAGGGTGGCTAATGAAAAACTGTTTTTT
v_gene: TRBV2; abundance: -; j_gene: TRBJ1-2; d_gene: -; CDR3aa: CASTSSSFYGYTF; CDR3nt: TGTGCCAGCACGAGCTCCTCTTTCTATGGCTACACCTTC
v_gene: TRBV6-6; abundance: once; j_gene: TRBJ1-2; d_gene: TRBD1; CDR3aa: CASSPDREGTNYGYTF; CDR3nt: TGTGCCAGCAGTCCGGACAGGGAAGGGACTAACTATGGCTACACCTTC
v_gene: TRBV6-1; abundance: -; j_gene: TRBJ2-1; d_gene: -; CDR3aa: CASRGARGAYNEQFF; CDR3nt: TGTGCCAGCAGAGGGGCCAGGGGCGCCTACAATGAGCAGTTCTTC
v_gene: TRBV19; abundance: -; j_gene: TRBJ1-4; d_gene: -; CDR3aa: CASTPQGGLSEKLFF; CDR3nt: TGTGCCAGTACCCCACAGGGTGGGTTAAGCGAAAAACTGTTTTTT
v_gene: TRBV9; abundance: -; j_gene: TRBJ1-2; d_gene: -; CDR3aa: CASSVDPDLLANYGYTF; CDR3nt: TGTGCCAGCAGCGTAGACCCTGACCTTCTAGCTAACTATGGCTACACCTTC
v_gene: TRBV4-3; abundance: few; j_gene: TRBJ2-2; d_gene: TRBD2; CDR3aa: CASSQDTLGGPGELFF; CDR3nt: TGCGCCAGCAGCCAAGATACGCTGGGAGGGCCCGGGGAGCTGTTTTTT
v_gene: TRBV18; abundance: -; j_gene: TRBJ1-2; d_gene: -; CDR3aa: CASSPSEGPNYGYTF; CDR3nt: TGTGCCAGCTCACCAAGCGAGGGGCCGAACTATGGCTACACCTTC
v_gene: TRBV11-3; abundance: -; j_gene: TRBJ2-2; d_gene: -; CDR3aa: CASSFGAGELFF; CDR3nt: TGTGCCAGCAGCTTTGGAGCCGGGGAGCTGTTTTTT
v_gene: TRBV2; abundance: -; j_gene: TRBJ1-5; d_gene: -; CDR3aa: CASSPRSEPNQPQHF; CDR3nt: TGTGCCAGCAGTCCCCGGTCGGAGCCCAATCAGCCCCAGCATTTT
v_gene: TRBV9; abundance: -; j_gene: TRBJ2-1; d_gene: -; CDR3aa: CASSVRSAEQFF; CDR3nt: TGTGCCAGCAGCGTCAGGAGTGCTGAGCAGTTCTTC
v_gene: TRBV7-3; abundance: -; j_gene: TRBJ2-2; d_gene: -; CDR3aa: CASAREPDFTGELFF; CDR3nt: TGTGCCAGCGCCCGAGAGCCCGACTTCACCGGGGAGCTGTTTTTT
v_gene: TRBV29-1; abundance: -; j_gene: TRBJ2-5; d_gene: TRBD2; CDR3aa: CSVHPGGETQYF; CDR3nt: TGCAGCGTCCACCCGGGGGGGGAGACCCAGTACTTC
v_gene: TRBV18; abundance: -; j_gene: TRBJ2-7; d_gene: -; CDR3aa: CASSPAGGPYEQYF; CDR3nt: TGTGCCAGCTCCCCGGCGGGCGGGCCCTACGAGCAGTACTTC
v_gene: TRBV4-2; abundance: once; j_gene: TRBJ2-1; d_gene: -; CDR3aa: CASSSSMGSYNEQFF; CDR3nt: TGTGCCAGCAGCTCCTCGATGGGGTCCTACAATGAGCAGTTCTTC
v_gene: TRBV4-3; abundance: -; j_gene: TRBJ2-1; d_gene: TRBD2; CDR3aa: CASSPLMTSGRANEQFF; CDR3nt: TGCGCCAGCAGCCCCCTCATGACTAGCGGGAGGGCAAATGAGCAGTTCTTC
v_gene: TRBV6-5; abundance: -; j_gene: TRBJ2-7; d_gene: TRBD2; CDR3aa: CASTSLGAGASEQYF; CDR3nt: TGTGCCAGCACCTCTTTAGGAGCGGGAGCGTCCGAGCAGTACTTC
v_gene: TRBV11-2; abundance: -; j_gene: TRBJ2-6; d_gene: -; CDR3aa: CASSIRVTGANVLTF; CDR3nt: TGTGCCAGCAGCATCAGGGTGACTGGGGCCAACGTCCTGACTTTC
v_gene: TRBV21-1; abundance: -; j_gene: TRBJ2-3; d_gene: -; CDR3aa: CASSKGGTSGRATDTQYF; CDR3nt: TGTGCCAGCAGCAAAGGGGGGACTAGCGGGAGGGCCACAGATACGCAGTATTTT
v_gene: TRBV27; abundance: -; j_gene: TRBJ2-7; d_gene: TRBD1; CDR3aa: CASSGAGTAYEQYF; CDR3nt: TGTGCCAGCAGTGGAGCTGGGACAGCCTACGAGCAGTACTTC
v_gene: TRBV6-4; abundance: many; j_gene: TRBJ2-3; d_gene: TRBD2; CDR3aa: CASSEAGGGTDTQYF; CDR3nt: TGTGCCAGCAGTGAGGCGGGAGGGGGCACAGATACGCAGTATTTT